A selection of T cell receptor beta chains follows, all from one sample in a study of T cells after posttransplantation cyclophosphamide. TCRdb keeps only in-frame clones here, not all; method: immunoSEQ multiplex PCR. The sample records 8,900 or so clones, 95% to 99% being singletons. The source material was naive CD8+ T cells sorted from PBMCs. The receptors were sampled from a man in his fifties or sixties in good health, CMV-negative, and a related stem cell transplant donor. Both conserved end residues are part of each CDR3. The D gene is left open where the match is weak. Size is omitted from some rows. Given values are once, few, many or a class for expanded clones.

d_gene: -; len: 15; v_gene: TRBV9; j_gene: TRBJ1-5; abundance: -; CDR3nt: TGTGCCAGCAACACAGACAGCCGTCTCAATCAGCCCCAGCATTTT; CDR3aa: CASNTDSRLNQPQHF
d_gene: -; len: 15; v_gene: TRBV9; j_gene: TRBJ1-2; abundance: -; CDR3nt: TGTGCCAGCAGCGTAGAGACAGGCTATAACTATGGCTACACCTTC; CDR3aa: CASSVETGYNYGYTF
d_gene: TRBD1; len: 13; v_gene: TRBV7-9; j_gene: TRBJ2-7; abundance: -; CDR3nt: TGTGCCAGCAGCCCTGACAGGGGTCACGAGCAGTACTTC; CDR3aa: CASSPDRGHEQYF
d_gene: TRBD1; len: 16; v_gene: TRBV2; j_gene: TRBJ1-2; abundance: once; CDR3nt: TGTGCCAGGGGTGGGACAGGGGGCGCTTGGAACTATGGCTACACCTTC; CDR3aa: CARGGTGGAWNYGYTF
d_gene: -; len: 16; v_gene: TRBV12-1; j_gene: TRBJ2-1; abundance: -; CDR3nt: TGTGCCAGCAGCTTTCCCGGGACTAGAATACGAGATGAGCAGTTCTTC; CDR3aa: CASSFPGTRIRDEQFF
d_gene: -; len: 13; v_gene: TRBV2; j_gene: TRBJ2-7; abundance: -; CDR3nt: TGTGCCAGCAGTGAAGGGGCTTCCTACGAGCAGTACTTC; CDR3aa: CASSEGASYEQYF
d_gene: TRBD1; len: 16; v_gene: TRBV7-9; j_gene: TRBJ2-7; abundance: -; CDR3nt: TGTGCCAGCAGCCCGGGGACAGGAACGGACTCCTACGAGCAGTACTTC; CDR3aa: CASSPGTGTDSYEQYF
d_gene: TRBD1; len: 16; v_gene: TRBV10-1; j_gene: TRBJ2-7; abundance: -; CDR3nt: TGCGCCATCCGGACGAAACCCGGGACAGGGGCCTACGAGCAGTACTTC; CDR3aa: CAIRTKPGTGAYEQYF
d_gene: TRBD1; len: 16; v_gene: TRBV27; j_gene: TRBJ1-1; abundance: few; CDR3nt: TGTGCCAGCAGTCTCAACCTCAGGGGGCGCGGCACTGAAGCTTTCTTT; CDR3aa: CASSLNLRGRGTEAFF
d_gene: TRBD1; len: 16; v_gene: TRBV19; j_gene: TRBJ1-1; abundance: -; CDR3nt: TGTGCCAGTAGTGGGGTGACAGGGGCCCAGAACACTGAAGCTTTCTTT; CDR3aa: CASSGVTGAQNTEAFF
d_gene: TRBD1; len: 15; v_gene: TRBV7-9; j_gene: TRBJ1-2; abundance: -; CDR3nt: TGTGCCAGCAGAGGACAGGACGGGGCTAACTATGGCTACACCTTC; CDR3aa: CASRGQDGANYGYTF
d_gene: -; len: 16; v_gene: TRBV5-1; j_gene: TRBJ1-5; abundance: once; CDR3nt: TGCGCCAGCAGCTTGGGTGTTGCGGATCTCGATCAGCCCCAGCATTTT; CDR3aa: CASSLGVADLDQPQHF
d_gene: TRBD2; len: 18; v_gene: TRBV7-8; j_gene: TRBJ2-3; abundance: -; CDR3nt: TGTGCCAGCAGCTTAGGGTCGCTAGCGGGAGCGGGAACAGATACGCAGTATTTT; CDR3aa: CASSLGSLAGAGTDTQYF
d_gene: -; len: 14; v_gene: TRBV9; j_gene: TRBJ1-5; abundance: -; CDR3nt: TGTGCCAGCAGCGTAGGTACAAGCAATCAGCCCCAGCATTTT; CDR3aa: CASSVGTSNQPQHF
d_gene: -; len: 13; v_gene: TRBV29-1; j_gene: TRBJ2-1; abundance: once; CDR3nt: TGCAGCGCCATCGTAGCGGCCTACAATGAGCAGTTCTTC; CDR3aa: CSAIVAAYNEQFF
d_gene: TRBD1; len: 18; v_gene: TRBV18; j_gene: TRBJ2-7; abundance: -; CDR3nt: TGTGCCAGCTCCACCATAGAACCGGGACAGGGTATACCCTACGAGCAGTACTTC; CDR3aa: CASSTIEPGQGIPYEQYF
d_gene: TRBD1; len: 13; v_gene: TRBV7-3; j_gene: TRBJ2-5; abundance: -; CDR3nt: TGTGCCAGCAGCCCGACAGGGCGAGAGACCCAGTACTTC; CDR3aa: CASSPTGRETQYF
d_gene: TRBD2; len: 17; v_gene: TRBV7-2; j_gene: TRBJ2-1; abundance: -; CDR3nt: TGTGCCAGCAGCTCGCCACTAGCGGGAGACCCCTACAATGAGCAGTTCTTC; CDR3aa: CASSSPLAGDPYNEQFF
d_gene: TRBD1; len: 15; v_gene: TRBV19; j_gene: TRBJ1-5; abundance: -; CDR3nt: TGTGCCAGTAGTATAGGACAGGGGGGTCTTCAGCCCCAGCATTTT; CDR3aa: CASSIGQGGLQPQHF
d_gene: -; len: 17; v_gene: TRBV5-3; j_gene: TRBJ1-6; abundance: -; CDR3nt: TGTGCCAGAAGCTTGCCGCTCAGGGGATATTATAATTCCCCCCTCCACTTT; CDR3aa: CARSLPLRGYYNSPLHF
d_gene: -; len: 16; v_gene: TRBV19; j_gene: TRBJ2-3; abundance: once; CDR3nt: TGTGCCAGTAGGGGGGGGCGGGACTCCCGCACAGATACGCAGTATTTT; CDR3aa: CASRGGRDSRTDTQYF
d_gene: TRBD2; len: 14; v_gene: TRBV10-3; j_gene: TRBJ2-5; abundance: -; CDR3nt: TGTGCCATCAGTGAAGAGCGGGAGAATGCGGCCCAGTACTTC; CDR3aa: CAISEERENAAQYF
d_gene: TRBD1; len: 15; v_gene: TRBV18; j_gene: TRBJ1-5; abundance: -; CDR3nt: TGTGCCAGCTCCCCGGACAGGTATAGCAATCAGCCCCAGCATTTT; CDR3aa: CASSPDRYSNQPQHF
d_gene: -; len: 12; v_gene: TRBV6-5; j_gene: TRBJ2-1; abundance: -; CDR3nt: TGTGCCAGCAGTTACCCAAACAATGAGCAGTTCTTC; CDR3aa: CASSYPNNEQFF
d_gene: TRBD2; len: 21; v_gene: TRBV16; j_gene: TRBJ2-1; abundance: -; CDR3nt: TGTGCCAGCAGCCAATCATATCGCGGGGGGGGAAAGATAAGCTCCTACAATGAGCAGTTCTTC; CDR3aa: CASSQSYRGGGKISSYNEQFF
d_gene: -; len: 14; v_gene: TRBV6-5; j_gene: TRBJ2-5; abundance: -; CDR3nt: TGTGCCAGCAGTTACGGTCTAGCAGGCGAGACCCAGTACTTC; CDR3aa: CASSYGLAGETQYF
d_gene: -; len: 13; v_gene: TRBV10-1; j_gene: TRBJ1-5; abundance: once; CDR3nt: TGCGCCAGCAGTTCAGCGTTCAATCAGCCCCAGCATTTT; CDR3aa: CASSSAFNQPQHF
d_gene: -; len: 15; v_gene: TRBV2; j_gene: TRBJ2-7; abundance: -; CDR3nt: TGTGCCAGCTCCGCATTAATCGGCAGCGCCTACGAGCAGTACTTC; CDR3aa: CASSALIGSAYEQYF
d_gene: -; len: 15; v_gene: TRBV6-6; j_gene: TRBJ1-6; abundance: -; CDR3nt: TGTGCCAGCAGTCCTTATTCGCTTCCTAATTCCCCCCTCCACTTT; CDR3aa: CASSPYSLPNSPLHF
d_gene: -; len: 12; v_gene: TRBV5-8; j_gene: TRBJ2-7; abundance: -; CDR3nt: TGTGCCAGCAGCCTACCTACCTACGAGCAGTACTTC; CDR3aa: CASSLPTYEQYF
d_gene: TRBD2; len: 16; v_gene: TRBV4-1; j_gene: TRBJ2-1; abundance: -; CDR3nt: TGCGCCAGCAGCCAAGAACTAGCGGATTCCTACAATGAGCAGTTCTTC; CDR3aa: CASSQELADSYNEQFF
d_gene: -; len: 14; v_gene: TRBV7-9; j_gene: TRBJ1-1; abundance: once; CDR3nt: TGTGCCAGCAGCCCGAGGGTCGCGGACACTGAAGCTTTCTTT; CDR3aa: CASSPRVADTEAFF
d_gene: -; len: 14; v_gene: TRBV27; j_gene: TRBJ2-7; abundance: -; CDR3nt: TGTGCCAGCAGCCCTGACCAGGCACCCTACGAGCAGTACTTC; CDR3aa: CASSPDQAPYEQYF
d_gene: TRBD1; len: 16; v_gene: TRBV4-3; j_gene: TRBJ2-7; abundance: -; CDR3nt: TGCGCCAGCAGCCAAGATTGGCAGGGGGCCGCGTACGAGCAGTACTTC; CDR3aa: CASSQDWQGAAYEQYF
d_gene: -; len: 12; v_gene: TRBV9; j_gene: TRBJ2-7; abundance: once; CDR3nt: TGTGCCAGCAGCCCAACGGGTAACGAGCAGTACTTC; CDR3aa: CASSPTGNEQYF
d_gene: TRBD1; len: 15; v_gene: TRBV2; j_gene: TRBJ2-3; abundance: -; CDR3nt: TGTGCCAGCAGTTCCCTGACAGGGGGCGGAGATACGCAGTATTTT; CDR3aa: CASSSLTGGGDTQYF
d_gene: TRBD2; len: 15; v_gene: TRBV9; j_gene: TRBJ2-2; abundance: -; CDR3nt: TGTGCCAGCAGCGCCACTAGCGGGAACACCGGGGAGCTGTTTTTT; CDR3aa: CASSATSGNTGELFF
d_gene: -; len: 16; v_gene: TRBV19; j_gene: TRBJ2-7; abundance: once; CDR3nt: TGTGCCAGTAGCCAAATCACGGGAGAAGTCGTCTACGAGCAGTACTTC; CDR3aa: CASSQITGEVVYEQYF
d_gene: TRBD2; len: 13; v_gene: TRBV27; j_gene: TRBJ2-7; abundance: -; CDR3nt: TGTGCCAGCAGTTTCCGGGGGGCCTACGAGCAGTACTTC; CDR3aa: CASSFRGAYEQYF
d_gene: TRBD1; len: 13; v_gene: TRBV9; j_gene: TRBJ1-5; abundance: -; CDR3nt: TGTGCCAGCTCGACAGGGAGAGAACAGCCCCAGCATTTT; CDR3aa: CASSTGREQPQHF
d_gene: -; len: 15; v_gene: TRBV25-1; j_gene: TRBJ2-2; abundance: -; CDR3nt: TGTGCCAGCCCCTCCCGGGACACCAACACCGGGGAGCTGTTTTTT; CDR3aa: CASPSRDTNTGELFF
d_gene: TRBD1; len: 15; v_gene: TRBV7-9; j_gene: TRBJ2-7; abundance: -; CDR3nt: TGTGCCAGCAGCTCACCCGGGACAGGGACCTACGAGCAGTACTTC; CDR3aa: CASSSPGTGTYEQYF
d_gene: TRBD1; len: 18; v_gene: TRBV19; j_gene: TRBJ2-3; abundance: -; CDR3nt: TGTGCCAGTAGTGTCGAACTTGGGACAGGCGTTAGCACAGATACGCAGTATTTT; CDR3aa: CASSVELGTGVSTDTQYF
d_gene: TRBD1; len: 14; v_gene: TRBV27; j_gene: TRBJ2-1; abundance: -; CDR3nt: TGTGCCAGCAGTTTACCCCCAGGGGGCAATGAGCAGTTCTTC; CDR3aa: CASSLPPGGNEQFF
d_gene: TRBD1; len: 15; v_gene: TRBV7-9; j_gene: TRBJ1-2; abundance: -; CDR3nt: TGTGCCAGCAGCGCGGTTCTAGGGGGCGGTTATGGCTACACCTTC; CDR3aa: CASSAVLGGGYGYTF
d_gene: TRBD1; len: 15; v_gene: TRBV5-1; j_gene: TRBJ1-1; abundance: -; CDR3nt: TGCGCCAGCAGCTTGGGGACAGGGGCCAGCACTGAAGCTTTCTTT; CDR3aa: CASSLGTGASTEAFF
d_gene: -; len: 19; v_gene: TRBV4-3; j_gene: TRBJ1-1; abundance: -; CDR3nt: TGCGCCAGCAGCCAAGGGGGGGGCCTTAACAGGGAGGAGGACACTGAAGCTTTCTTT; CDR3aa: CASSQGGGLNREEDTEAFF
d_gene: TRBD2; len: 15; v_gene: TRBV9; j_gene: TRBJ2-7; abundance: -; CDR3nt: TGTGCCAGCAGCGTAGTAGCGGGAGACCTCTCCGAGCAGTACTTC; CDR3aa: CASSVVAGDLSEQYF
d_gene: TRBD2; len: 15; v_gene: TRBV19; j_gene: TRBJ2-1; abundance: -; CDR3nt: TGTGCCAGTAGGGTAGCGGGACATACCTACAATGAGCAGTTCTTC; CDR3aa: CASRVAGHTYNEQFF